A selection of T cell receptor beta chains follows, all from one sample in a study of T-cell reconstitution after alpha-beta-depleted transplantation in children. From the PCR reads, TCRdb called clonotypes with MiXCR, one entry per CDR3 protein. Of 450,000 to 600,000 distinct CDR3 sequences listed, under 12% are singletons. The source material was PBMCs, sampled before TCRalphabeta/CD19-depleted stem cell transplant. These receptors came from a child under 10 years old with inherited bone marrow failure, due to receive a stem cell transplant. Each CDR3 is given with its conserved first and last residue. Each record gives: V gene, J gene, clone size, CDR3 length, D gene, CDR3 protein, CDR3 DNA. The D gene is left open where the match is weak. Size values are once, few and many counts, or a class for expanded clones, and some rows have none.

TRBV7-2,TRBJ2-5,many,16,TRBD1,CASSTDRGRVFETQYF,TGTGCCAGCAGCACGGACAGGGGGCGCGTCTTTGAGACCCAGTACTTC
TRBV12-3/TRBV12-4,TRBJ1-1,many,14,NA,CASRGGSLGTEAFF,TGTGCCAGCAGAGGGGGGTCCTTGGGAACTGAAGCTTTCTTT
TRBV20-1,TRBJ1-4,many,13,NA,CSATGRINEKLFF,TGCAGTGCTACAGGACGGATTAATGAAAAACTGTTTTTT
TRBV6-2/TRBV6-3,TRBJ2-5,many,14,TRBD1,CASSTGQLLETQYF,TGTGCCAGCAGTACGGGACAGCTTTTGGAGACCCAGTACTTC
TRBV6-1,TRBJ2-1,many,15,TRBD2,CASKLWSGGGDEQFF,TGTGCCAGCAAATTATGGAGCGGGGGGGGCGATGAGCAGTTCTTC
TRBV19,TRBJ1-5,many,15,NA,CASSIDSYGNQPQHF,TGTGCCAGTAGTATCGACAGCTATGGCAATCAGCCCCAGCATTTT
TRBV29-1,TRBJ2-3,many,14,TRBD1,CSVAPGTGPDTQYF,TGCAGCGTTGCCCCCGGGACAGGGCCGGATACGCAGTATTTT
TRBV4-1,TRBJ2-7,few,17,TRBD2,CASSQDPTLAGVLEQYF,TGCGCCAGCAGCCAAGATCCGACACTAGCGGGAGTACTTGAGCAGTACTTC
TRBV20-1,TRBJ2-3,many,10,NA,CSAPVYTQYF,TGCAGTGCTCCGGTCTATACGCAGTATTTT
TRBV6-1,TRBJ2-1,many,15,NA,CASTSGTPATGEQFF,TGTGCCAGCACGTCAGGGACCCCAGCAACGGGTGAGCAGTTCTTC
TRBV12-3/TRBV12-4,TRBJ1-6,many,14,NA,CASTEFSYNSPLHF,TGTGCCAGCACGGAGTTCTCCTATAATTCACCCCTCCACTTT
TRBV2,TRBJ2-7,few,12,NA,CASFVAVYEQYF,TGTGCCAGCTTTGTAGCCGTGTACGAGCAGTACTTC
TRBV9,TRBJ2-7,many,13,NA,CASSLGGVHEQYF,TGTGCCAGCAGCCTCGGGGGAGTCCACGAGCAGTACTTC
TRBV7-9,TRBJ1-2,few,14,NA,CASSLERALHGYTF,TGTGCCAGCAGCTTAGAACGGGCGCTCCATGGCTACACCTTC
TRBV20-1,TRBJ2-3,NA,13,TRBD2,CSAAGGYSDTQYF,TGCAGTGCCGCGGGGGGGTACTCAGATACGCAGTATTTT
TRBV19,TRBJ1-5,NA,13,NA,CASSRSGSQPQHF,TGTGCCAGTAGTAGATCAGGGAGTCAGCCCCAGCATTTT
TRBV27,TRBJ2-7,many,16,NA,CASSLKGSYGFYEQYF,TGTGCCAGCAGTTTAAAGGGAAGCTATGGTTTCTACGAGCAGTACTTC
TRBV20-1,TRBJ2-7,NA,15,TRBD2,CSALTAGGSSYEQYF,TGCAGTGCCCTAACTGCGGGGGGATCCTCCTACGAGCAGTACTTC
TRBV20-1,TRBJ1-6,many,14,NA,CSAKKSSYNSPLHF,TGCAGTGCCAAAAAAAGCTCCTATAATTCACCCCTCCACTTT
TRBV7-8,TRBJ2-7,many,16,TRBD2,CASSSPLSGRALVQYF,TGTGCCAGCAGCTCCCCACTTAGCGGGAGGGCCCTCGTGCAGTACTTC
TRBV7-2,TRBJ2-7,few,17,NA,CASSLLLLQGTHYEQYF,TGTGCCAGCAGCTTATTACTCCTTCAGGGGACTCACTACGAGCAGTACTTC
TRBV29-1,TRBJ2-4,many,14,NA,CSVSGHLAKNIQYF,TGCAGCGTTTCCGGACACTTAGCCAAAAACATTCAGTACTTC
TRBV5-1,TRBJ2-5,NA,14,TRBD2,CASSLVGGEETLYF,TGCGCCAGCAGCTTGGTCGGGGGGGAAGAGACCCTGTACTTC
TRBV18,TRBJ1-3,NA,16,TRBD1,CASSPGQANSGNTIYF,TGTGCCAGCTCACCGGGACAGGCAAACTCTGGAAACACCATATATTTT
TRBV18,TRBJ1-2,many,19,NA,CASSPPGLGTDSDHYGYTF,TGTGCCAGCTCACCACCGGGGCTCGGTACGGACAGCGATCACTATGGCTACACCTTC
TRBV27,TRBJ2-7,NA,18,TRBD2,CASSPRNHLAGSSYEQYF,TGTGCCAGCAGTCCACGAAACCATCTAGCGGGCAGCTCCTACGAGCAGTACTTC
TRBV19,TRBJ2-1,NA,17,TRBD2,CASSIGFRGSSYNEQFF,TGTGCCAGTAGTATTGGTTTTCGCGGGAGCTCCTACAATGAGCAGTTCTTC
TRBV4-3,TRBJ2-7,NA,14,NA,CASSRGGDPYEQYF,TGCGCCAGCAGCCGCGGCGGGGACCCCTACGAGCAGTACTTC
TRBV7-2,TRBJ2-2,many,16,NA,CASSLVGGTNTGELFF,TGTGCCAGCAGCTTAGTTGGGGGTACGAACACCGGGGAGCTGTTTTTT
TRBV29-1,TRBJ2-3,many,17,TRBD2,CSVENPTSGQTTDTQYF,TGCAGCGTTGAAAACCCGACTAGCGGACAAACCACAGATACGCAGTATTTT
TRBV5-5,TRBJ2-2,many,15,NA,CASSLEGGYTGELFF,TGTGCCAGCAGCTTGGAAGGCGGCTACACCGGGGAGCTGTTTTTT
TRBV4-3,TRBJ2-5,many,15,TRBD1,CASSRTQGARETQYF,TGCGCCAGCAGCCGGACACAGGGGGCGCGGGAGACCCAGTACTTC
TRBV30,TRBJ2-7,many,15,NA,CAWSVPRRGYEEQYF,TGTGCCTGGAGTGTACCGCGCAGGGGTTATGAAGAGCAGTACTTC
TRBV7-9,TRBJ2-1,few,16,NA,CASSSLTGSHYNEQFF,TGTGCCAGCAGCTCCTTAACGGGGTCCCACTACAATGAGCAGTTCTTC
TRBV6-5,TRBJ2-7,many,12,TRBD1,CATGQGVGEQYF,TGTGCCACTGGACAGGGGGTTGGCGAGCAGTACTTC
TRBV5-1,TRBJ1-2,NA,16,TRBD1,CASSLTGGNGNYGYTF,TGCGCCAGCAGCTTAACAGGGGGCAACGGGAACTATGGCTACACCTTC
TRBV15,TRBJ2-3,NA,16,TRBD1,CATSGLPGQGTDTQYF,TGTGCCACCAGCGGACTCCCGGGACAGGGCACAGATACGCAGTATTTT
TRBV4-1,TRBJ2-3,many,14,NA,CASSQEFAGDTQYF,TGCGCCAGCAGCCAAGAATTCGCGGGAGATACGCAGTATTTT
TRBV4-1,TRBJ2-7,many,14,TRBD2,CASSQEMREDEQYF,TGCGCCAGCAGCCAAGAAATGCGGGAGGACGAGCAGTACTTC
TRBV27,TRBJ2-1,many,15,NA,CASSPHTQPHNEQFF,TGTGCCAGCAGTCCCCACACCCAACCCCACAATGAGCAGTTCTTC
TRBV10-3,TRBJ1-2,NA,17,NA,CAISEVAGEGLGYGYTF,TGTGCCATCAGTGAGGTGGCAGGGGAGGGGCTGGGCTATGGCTACACCTTC
TRBV20-1,TRBJ2-3,many,16,NA,CSARDPLAVPSYTQYF,TGCAGTGCTAGAGATCCCCTAGCCGTCCCCTCCTATACGCAGTATTTT
TRBV12-3/TRBV12-4,TRBJ2-1,NA,14,TRBD2,CASILTGGISEQFF,TGTGCCAGCATTTTAACGGGAGGTATAAGTGAGCAGTTCTTC
TRBV7-2,TRBJ1-2,many,11,NA,CASSFYYGYTF,TGTGCCAGCAGCTTTTACTATGGCTACACCTTC
TRBV19,TRBJ2-7,many,16,NA,CASSMGGAGINEEQYF,TGTGCCAGTAGTATGGGTGGGGCAGGGATCAATGAAGAGCAGTACTTC
TRBV20-1,TRBJ2-7,NA,14,NA,CSARKASDSYEQYF,TGCAGTGCTAGAAAAGCGAGTGACTCCTACGAGCAGTACTTC
TRBV9,TRBJ2-1,NA,15,NA,CASSVAGVNYNEQFF,TGTGCCAGCAGCGTAGCGGGAGTGAACTACAATGAGCAGTTCTTC
TRBV4-3,TRBJ2-7,many,15,NA,CASSQVGGEFYEQYF,TGCGCCAGCAGCCAAGTAGGGGGAGAATTCTACGAGCAGTACTTC
TRBV19,TRBJ2-5,few,12,NA,CATGQSQETQYF,TGTGCCACCGGACAGTCCCAGGAGACCCAGTACTTC
TRBV20-1,TRBJ2-7,many,14,TRBD1,CSARDWTGGYEQYF,TGCAGTGCTAGAGACTGGACAGGGGGCTACGAGCAGTACTTC
TRBV6-1,TRBJ2-2,many,11,TRBD1,CAVRGRVKLFF,TGTGCCGTAAGGGGGCGAGTTAAGCTGTTTTTT
TRBV14,TRBJ2-2,many,13,NA,CASSEGGTGELFF,TGTGCCAGCAGCGAAGGTGGCACCGGGGAGCTGTTTTTT
TRBV6-2/TRBV6-3,TRBJ2-2,many,13,NA,CASSYGTTGELFF,TGTGCCAGCAGTTATGGAACAACCGGGGAGCTGTTTTTT
TRBV5-5,TRBJ2-2,NA,16,NA,CASSFQLRGFAGELFF,TGTGCCAGCAGCTTTCAGTTAAGGGGGTTCGCCGGGGAGCTGTTTTTT
TRBV12-3/TRBV12-4,TRBJ2-3,many,13,NA,CASSFRVSDTQYF,TGTGCCAGCAGTTTTCGAGTATCCGATACGCAGTATTTT